This record looks at one T cell receptor beta chain sequence and its context. The germline gene is not matched at one end of the junction; a read error may be the cause. This sample is drawn from a study of blood T cell repertoires in COVID-19. Across the whole study: Sources were T cells, B-cell-depleted T cells, or PBMCs; the material itself was cDNA or gDNA.

The germline CDR1 and CDR2 sequences are SNHLY and FYNNEI. The CDR3 consists of 13 residues. Sequencing used immunoSEQ multiplex PCR; TCRdb keeps in-frame clones, though not all of them. The sample has 350,000 to 450,000 clones, roughly 90% seen once; the top ten hold approximately 1.5%. Sequencing was carried out using PBMCs or T cells enriched from blood (not recorded which). The rearrangement joins TRBV2 to TRBJ2-7; a weak D match, TRBD1 (5 bases). This TCR was recovered from a woman aged 18-29 years who had been exposed to COVID-19. The CDR3 here is CASTPGWEGLGNF. The CDR3 DNA follows: TGTGCCAGCACCCCAGGGTGGGAAGGTCTAGGAAACTTC.